This T cell receptor (beta chain) is from a study of blood T cells in healthy people across ages. V was pared by 0 bases and J by 4 bases, with 15 bases between. The CDR3 has 16 residues. Per the germline V gene, CDR1 is SGDLS and CDR2 is YYNGEE. The use of a sample-barcoded 5' primer and a J-beta primer mix characterized a second PCR of roughly 6 to 11 cycles. TCRdb passed the 5' RACE reads through MiXCR, listing each CDR3 protein once. The table includes about 640,000 distinct CDR3 sequences, approximately 50% detected once. Findings and caveats of the study: Across samples, TCR beta diversity tracked strongly with naive T cell percentage.

In regard to this clonotype: Antigen unknown.

Sequencing was done on a sample of blood. The gene calls are TRBV9 and TRBJ2-3; tentative D call: TRBD2 (7 bases). The clonotype comes from a man in his sixties in good health. This CDR3 reads CASSVVGGAMSDTQYF. As DNA, the CDR3 is TGTGCCAGCAGCGTAGTAGGGGGGGCGATGTCAGATACGCAGTATTTT.